This entry lists 29 T cell receptor beta chains sequenced from one sample in a study of blood T cells in healthy people across ages (dated by TCRdb to about 2015). The library came from 5' RACE. For sequencing, an Illumina HiSeq 2500 was employed. A second roughly 7 to 11 cycle PCR used a sample-barcoded 5' primer and a J-beta primer mix. The raw public data were reprocessed by TCRdb itself: fastp quality trimming at Q25, MiXCR clonotype calling, in-frame beta chains only. Records with the same CDR3 protein are collapsed into one entry carrying the most frequent genes and DNA. For this sample there are 1.5 million to 2 million distinct CDR3 sequences; roughly 50% appear just once. Roughly 2% of the sample is taken by the ten largest. The sequenced material came from blood. The receptor source for this set is a middle-aged woman in good health.

This rearrangement joins TRBV20-1 to TRBJ1-1; 10 bases are shared with TRBD1. The CDR3 length is 15 residues. Germline values: CDR1 DFQATT, CDR2 SNEGSKA (reference sequence). The trim removed 0 bases at V and 6 bases at J, leaving 7 bases unmatched. CDR3 in DNA: TGCAGTGCTAGAGACACAGGGACAGGGGCCTCTGAAGCTTTCTTT. It codes for CSARDTGTGASEAFF.

This chain connects TRBV9 to TRBJ2-5; no firm D call. Germline V gives CDR1 SGDLS, CDR2 YYNGEE. V lost 1 base, J lost 2 bases, and 9 bases lay in between. The CDR3 runs 14 residues. The CDR3 spells CASSVTPSQETQYF. The CDR3 bases are TGTGCCAGCAGCGTAACCCCCAGTCAAGAGACCCAGTACTTC.

The J gene is TRBJ2-5, the V gene TRBV20-1; 9 bases are shared with TRBD1. Germline-derived CDR1 and CDR2 are DFQATT and SNEGSKA (reference sequence). With 0 bases clipped from V and 4 bases from J, the junction kept 6 bases outside the gene matches. The CDR3 runs 15 residues. In DNA, the CDR3 is TGCAGTGCTAGAGATCCCGGGACAGGGCGAGAGACCCAGTACTTC. Protein sequence: CSARDPGTGRETQYF.

In its sample, this clonotype was seen a few times. The chain recombines TRBV3-1 with TRBJ1-1; 8 bases line up with TRBD1. The ends lost 2 bases at V and 0 bases at J; junction bases unmatched: 5. The germline gives CDR1 LGHDT, CDR2 YNNKEL (reference sequence). CDR3 size: 16 residues. The DNA for the CDR3 is TGTGCCAGCAGCCAATTGGGGACAGGAGTGAACACTGAAGCTTTCTTT. This encodes CASSQLGTGVNTEAFF.

V usage is TRBV3-1 and J usage is TRBJ1-1; possibly TRBD1 for D (5 bases). CDR1 is LGHDT and CDR2 is YNNKEL in the germline V gene (reference sequence). Deletions cut 11 bases from V and 1 base from J, with 14 bases between. There are 13 residues in the CDR3. CDR3 region: CAAGRATNTEAFF. Here the CDR3 DNA reads TGTGCCGCAGGCAGGGCAACGAACACTGAAGCTTTCTTT.

This chain connects TRBV7-2 to TRBJ2-3; possibly TRBD1 or TRBD2 for D (5 bases each). Trimming took off 6 bases at V and 9 bases at J, with 13 bases between the two ends. The germline gives CDR1 SGHTA, CDR2 FQGNSA. The CDR3 loop spans 12 amino acids. The CDR3 loop reads CASRKTWGTQYF. In DNA, the CDR3 is TGTGCCAGCAGAAAAACGTGGGGGACGCAGTATTTT.

This clonotype has a handful of counts. This rearrangement joins TRBV28 to TRBJ1-3; D uncertain. There are 14 residues in the CDR3. Trimming cost V 5 bases and J 1 base, with 9 bases left between them. Germline CDR1 MDHEN, CDR2 SYDVKM. CDR3 DNA sequence: TGTGCCAGCAGTGCCCAGGCTTCTGGAAACACCATATATTTT. This gives the protein CASSAQASGNTIYF.

This chain uses TRBV20-1 with TRBJ2-1, with TRBD2 as a possible D gene (5 bases). Germline CDR1 reads DFQATT; CDR2 reads SNEGSKA (reference sequence). This CDR3 has 13 residues. Trimming shortened V by 3 bases and J by 7 bases, and 13 bases separated the two germline ends. CDR3 region: CSARSSGSNEQFF. The CDR3 DNA reads TGCAGTGCTAGGTCGTCGGGGTCTAATGAGCAGTTCTTC.

The sample holds one count of this clonotype. The V and J genes are TRBV3-1 and TRBJ2-7; no clear D gene. Trimming left V 6 bases short and J 1 base short, with 10 bases between. CDR1 and CDR2 (germline): LGHDT, YNNKEL (reference sequence). This CDR3 has 13 amino acids. The CDR3 loop reads CASRTQTSYEQYF. The CDR3 nucleotides are TGTGCCAGCAGGACGCAGACTTCCTACGAGCAGTACTTC.

The chain joins TRBV18 to TRBJ2-1, with TRBD1 matching over 7 bases. The J call may be wrong; the DNA end is better matched by TRBJ2-7. The CDR3 sequence is 13 residues long. In germline, CDR1 is KGHSH, CDR2 LQKENI. CDR3 in amino acids: CASGQETSNEQYF. The CDR3 coding sequence is TGTGCCAGCGGACAGGAGACCTCCAATGAGCAGTACTTC.

This clonotype occurred a few times. The genes are TRBV6-5 and TRBJ2-4, with D possibly being TRBD1 or TRBD2 (5 bases each). The CDR3 has 13 amino acids. Trimming shortened V by 0 bases and J by 7 bases, and 7 bases separated the two germline ends. Germline-derived CDR1 and CDR2 are MNHEY and SVGAGI. The CDR3 DNA reads TGTGCCAGCAGTTACTCCGGGGCTAACATTCAGTACTTC. This codes for CASSYSGANIQYF.

V is TRBV7-6 and J is TRBJ2-4, with D possibly TRBD1 on 6 matching bases. The closer fit of TRBJ2-7 to the DNA end suggests the J call may be wrong. Per the germline V gene, CDR1 is SGHVS and CDR2 is FNYEAQ. The CDR3 sequence is 14 residues long. CDR3 nucleotide sequence: TGTGCCAGCAGCCGCCCGGGACAAACCTACGAGCAGTACTTC. Its translation: CASSRPGQTYEQYF.

The V call is TRBV7-6, the J call TRBJ1-2; D is unresolved. CDR3 size: 14 residues. The V end lost 0 bases, the J end lost 4 bases, and 9 bases lay between the germline ends. Germline CDR1 and CDR2: SGHVS and FNYEAQ. The CDR3 sequence: CASSLAAPGYGYTF. The CDR3 bases are TGTGCCAGCAGCTTAGCGGCGCCAGGCTATGGCTACACCTTC.

The chain carries TRBV12-3 or TRBV12-4 and TRBJ2-5; tentatively, D is TRBD2 (6 bases). V was clipped by 6 bases and J by 11 bases, with 22 bases between them. The CDR3 length is 14 residues. The CDR3 DNA reads as TGTGCCAGCAGCCGGCCGGGACTCCTCAATGAGCAGTACTTC. Translating it yields CASSRPGLLNEQYF.

This clonotype was picked up one time. V is TRBV28 and J is TRBJ2-3; D unresolved. Germline loops: CDR1 MDHEN, CDR2 SYDVKM. CDR3 length: 17 amino acids. Trimming removed 3 bases at V and 2 bases at J, with 18 bases between. This CDR3 reads CASSFPRAHPHTDTQYF. The CDR3 DNA reads as TGTGCCAGCAGTTTTCCCCGTGCCCATCCCCACACAGATACGCAGTATTTT.

The rearrangement uses TRBV5-6 and TRBJ1-1; no firm D call. Germline V gives CDR1 SGHDT, CDR2 YYEEEE. Trimming took off 2 bases at V and 1 base at J, with 9 bases between the two ends. The CDR3 extends over 14 amino acids. CDR3 DNA: TGTGCCAGCAGCTTCCCCGGGCGGAACACTGAAGCTTTCTTT. Amino acids: CASSFPGRNTEAFF.

In its sample, this clonotype was seen a few times. J is TRBJ2-4 and V is TRBV12-3 or TRBV12-4; 9 nucleotides agree with TRBD1. V was pared by 5 bases and J by 13 bases, with 9 bases of the junction left unmatched. This CDR3 has 13 residues. CDR3 region: CASSHGTGREQYF. CDR3 sequence (DNA): TGTGCCAGCAGTCACGGGACAGGGAGGGAGCAGTACTTC.

Comment on this clonotype: Germline is not matched at one junction end, which may reflect a read error. V usage is TRBV7-2 and J usage is TRBJ2-7; D is possibly TRBD2 (7 bases). Germline V CDR1 and CDR2: SGHTA, FQGNSA. The CDR3 is 17 residues long. CDR3 amino acids: CASGFPAMGGREYEQYF. The DNA for the CDR3 is TGTGCCAGCGGCTTCCCAGCAATGGGGGGGCGAGAGTACGAGCAGTACTTC.

The chain couples TRBV9 to TRBJ2-5; D not certain. V was shortened by 3 bases and J by 6 bases, with 12 bases between the two germline ends. Germline V gives CDR1 SGDLS, CDR2 YYNGEE. The CDR3 covers 13 residues. The CDR3 sequence: CASSASPVKTQYF. CDR3 bases: TGTGCCAGCAGCGCCTCTCCAGTGAAGACCCAGTACTTC.

The genes are TRBV5-4 and TRBJ2-3; 8 nucleotides agree with TRBD2. Trimming cost V 4 bases and J 5 bases; bases outside gene matches: 15. CDR3 size: 17 residues. Germline V lookup: CDR1 SGHNT, CDR2 YYREEE (reference sequence). DNA for the CDR3: TGTGCCAGCAGCCCCGTCTTGTTCGGGGGGGCGGGAGATACGCAGTATTTT. It translates to CASSPVLFGGAGDTQYF.

The gene calls are TRBV4-3 and TRBJ1-1, with 7 bases lining up with TRBD1. CDR1 and CDR2 (germline): LGHNA, YSLEER. The CDR3 is 15 residues long. With V trimmed by 0 bases and J by 2 bases, 3 bases remained unmatched. CDR3 sequence reads: CASSQDGTDNTEAFF. CDR3 nucleotide sequence: TGCGCCAGCAGCCAAGATGGGACAGATAACACTGAAGCTTTCTTT.

V is TRBV12-3 or TRBV12-4 and J is TRBJ1-1; the D is unclear. The CDR3 is 15 residues long. V was cut by 3 bases and J by 5 bases, with 16 bases left in between. The CDR3 reads CASSFWNTPGTEAFF. The DNA of the CDR3 is TGTGCCAGCAGTTTTTGGAACACCCCTGGTACTGAAGCTTTCTTT.

This clonotype has a count of ten or more. The CDR3 reads CASRGGTDTQYF. CDR3 nucleotide sequence: TGTGCCAGCAGGGGGGGCACAGATACGCAGTATTTT. The V and J genes are TRBV12-3 or TRBV12-4 and TRBJ2-3; TRBD1 or TRBD2 may be the D gene (5 bases each). CDR3 length equals 12 residues. V was pared by 6 bases and J by 1 base, with 5 bases between.

This clonotype was counted a few times. The chain recombines TRBV28 with TRBJ2-5, with D possibly being TRBD1 or TRBD2 (9 bases each). This CDR3 is 20 amino acids long. Germline V gene data show CDR1 as MDHEN and CDR2 as SYDVKM. Trimming stripped 3 bases from V and 0 bases from J, with 26 bases between. The CDR3 nucleotides read TGTGCCAGCAGTTTCAATTTGGACAGGGGATTAGCGGGGGACCAAGAGACCCAGTACTTC. It specifies CASSFNLDRGLAGDQETQYF.

V usage is TRBV9 and J usage is TRBJ1-2; TRBD1 might be the D (5 bases). In germline, CDR1 is SGDLS, CDR2 YYNGEE. Trimming left V 0 bases short and J 10 bases short, with 16 bases between. The CDR3 runs to 14 residues. CDR3 amino acids: CASSVAAQGSAYTF. In DNA, the CDR3 is TGTGCCAGCAGCGTAGCTGCCCAGGGTTCAGCCTACACCTTC.

The rearrangement uses TRBV29-1 and TRBJ2-3; 9 nucleotides match TRBD2. This CDR3 is built from 14 residues. Germline trimming cut 4 bases from V and 2 bases from J; bases unmatched to any gene: 4. The germline V gene has CDR1 SQVTM and CDR2 ANQGSEA. For the CDR3, the DNA is TGCAGCGTTGCGAAGCGGGGGGACACAGATACGCAGTATTTT. Translating gives CSVAKRGDTDTQYF.

This clonotype was observed a handful of times. The chain is built from TRBV6-2 or TRBV6-3 and TRBJ1-1; D is uncertain. The V end lost 2 bases, the J end lost 0 bases, and 4 bases lay between the germline ends. The CDR3 has 13 residues. Germline CDR1 and CDR2: MNHEY and SVGEGT. CDR3 loop: CASSYKLNTEAFF. In DNA form, the CDR3 reads TGTGCCAGCAGTTACAAGTTGAACACTGAAGCTTTCTTT.

The genes are TRBV12-3 or TRBV12-4 and TRBJ2-4, with 7 positions matching TRBD1. CDR3 length: 15 amino acids. V gave up 7 bases and J gave up 5 bases; unmatched junction bases: 11. CDR3 in DNA: TGTGCCAGCACACCGGGACAGCAGACTCAAAACATTCAGTACTTC. Translating gives CASTPGQQTQNIQYF.

This clonotype was recorded only once. J is TRBJ1-5 and V is TRBV6-2 or TRBV6-3; TRBD1 is a possible D gene (5 bases). With 6 bases removed from V and 7 bases from J, the gap between germline ends came to 10 bases. Germline V gives CDR1 MNHEY, CDR2 SVGEGT. This CDR3 is 12 amino acids long. The CDR3 loop is CASRSSGQPQHF. As DNA, the CDR3 is TGTGCCAGCAGAAGCTCAGGGCAGCCCCAGCATTTT.